This T cell receptor (beta chain) was observed in a study of chemoradiotherapy in HPV16-positive cancers. Sequencing used immunoSEQ multiplex PCR; TCRdb keeps in-frame clones, though not all of them. The sample lists around 4,800 clones; 85% to 90% were seen once. V dropped 5 bases and J dropped 3 bases, with 4 bases sitting between them. The CDR3 is made up of 12 amino acids. In germline, CDR1 is SGHTA, CDR2 FQGNSA. The specimen was collected from a patient who underwent chemoradiotherapy. The receptor was derived from a human donor with HPV-associated anogenital cancer. The chain carries TRBV7-2 and TRBJ2-2; D is unclear. CDR3 DNA: TGTGCCAGCAGCATGGACACCGGGGAGCTGTTTTTT. Translating gives CASSMDTGELFF.